This entry features one T cell receptor (beta chain) sequence. Antigen unknown. For TCR, cDNA came from 5'RACE template switching, which added a universal primer site and UMIs. TCRdb processed the 5' RACE reads anew with MiXCR; each CDR3 protein has one entry. The table has over 120,000 distinct CDR3 sequences, just over 6.5% seen once. This sample was taken from a study of T cells after yellow fever vaccination. Whole-study results and caveats: Some clonotypes were seen in both the CD4 and the CD8 compartments. These made up a small share and likely arose from convergent recombination.

V was pared by 8 bases and J by 3 bases, with 9 bases between. The CDR3 length is 12 residues. Per the germline V gene, CDR1 is LGHNA and CDR2 is YNFKEQ. The rearrangement links TRBV4-2 to TRBJ2-3; D possibly corresponds to TRBD2 (5 bases). The TCR originated in a man younger than 40 who received the YFV17D yellow fever vaccine. The starting material was CD4+ T cells sorted from PBMCs, obtained 10 days after the yellow fever booster vaccination. The CDR3 nucleotides are TGTGCCAGCCGGGATACGACAGATACGCAGTATTTT. Its protein product is CASRDTTDTQYF.